These T cell receptor beta chains were read from a single sample in a study of T cells after yellow fever vaccination. TCRdb redid the calling of the 5' RACE reads with MiXCR, one entry per CDR3 protein. The sample yields 140,000 to 150,000 distinct CDR3 sequences, less than 8.5% seen once. The sample here was CD4+ T cells sorted from PBMCs, taken 10 days after the yellow fever booster vaccination. The receptors were gathered from a young man who received the YFV17D yellow fever vaccine. Both conserved end residues are part of each CDR3. The order of the fields is D gene, J gene, CDR3 length, clone size, V gene, CDR3 protein, CDR3 DNA. D genes are given only for firm matches. Where a row states a size, it is once, few, many or the class of an expanded clone; other rows omit it.

.,TRBJ2-4,16,many,TRBV7-2,CASSFGGDHYKNIQYF,TGTGCCAGCAGCTTTGGAGGGGATCATTACAAAAACATTCAGTACTTC
TRBD2,TRBJ2-2,16,many,TRBV7-7,CASSLTPGTSYGELFF,TGTGCTAGCAGCTTAACCCCCGGGACTAGCTATGGGGAGCTGTTTTTT
TRBD1,TRBJ2-3,16,few,TRBV6-5,CASSYTTGGQHHTQYF,TGTGCCAGCAGTTACACGACAGGGGGCCAACATCATACGCAGTATTTT
.,TRBJ1-2,13,many,TRBV3-1,CASSQQGANGYTF,TGTGCCAGCAGCCAGCAAGGGGCTAATGGCTACACCTTC
TRBD1,TRBJ2-7,16,many,TRBV6-1,CASRDGPGTGSYEQYF,TGTGCCAGCAGAGATGGACCCGGGACAGGGTCCTACGAGCAGTACTTC
TRBD1,TRBJ2-1,15,many,TRBV5-1,CASSSLTGLYNEQFF,TGCGCCAGCAGCTCGCTGACAGGGCTCTACAATGAGCAGTTCTTC
.,TRBJ2-5,15,many,TRBV4-3,CASSQEGRGGETQYF,TGCGCCAGCAGCCAAGAGGGGAGAGGTGGAGAGACCCAGTACTTC
.,TRBJ1-5,13,many,TRBV20-1,CSASFQVYQPQHF,TGCAGTGCTAGCTTCCAGGTCTATCAGCCCCAGCATTTT
TRBD1,TRBJ1-2,15,many,TRBV7-2,CASSGSGTGARGYTF,TGTGCCAGCAGCGGATCCGGGACAGGCGCCCGGGGCTACACCTTC
TRBD1,TRBJ1-1,14,many,TRBV15,CATSRRTGETEAFF,TGTGCCACCAGCAGACGGACAGGGGAGACTGAAGCTTTCTTT
.,TRBJ1-5,15,few,TRBV5-1,CASSLWGVGDQPQHF,TGCGCCAGCAGCTTGTGGGGGGTCGGCGATCAGCCCCAGCATTTT
.,TRBJ2-5,12,many,TRBV18,CASSPSRETQYF,TGTGCCAGCTCACCTTCTAGGGAGACCCAGTACTTC
TRBD1,TRBJ1-1,17,few,TRBV6-5,CASSSPGQTFMNTEAFF,TGTGCCAGCAGTTCTCCGGGACAGACGTTCATGAACACTGAAGCTTTCTTT
TRBD1,TRBJ2-5,13,many,TRBV27,CASSFSGGETQYF,TGTGCCAGCAGCTTCTCAGGGGGAGAGACCCAGTACTTC
TRBD2,TRBJ2-3,15,many,TRBV29-1,CSGRPELAATDTQYF,TGCAGCGGCCGTCCGGAACTAGCGGCCACAGATACGCAGTATTTT
.,TRBJ2-7,14,many,TRBV20-1,CSARRDLSSYEQYF,TGCAGTGCTAGGAGGGATTTGAGCTCCTACGAGCAGTACTTC
TRBD2,TRBJ2-3,17,many,TRBV5-1,CASSLGALAGGTDTQYF,TGCGCCAGCAGCTTGGGGGCCCTAGCGGGAGGCACAGATACGCAGTATTTT
TRBD2,TRBJ2-1,13,.,TRBV5-4,CASSLEIAGGQFF,TGTGCCAGCAGCTTGGAAATAGCGGGAGGCCAGTTCTTC